The 26 T cell receptor beta chains given below trace back to one sample, sequenced in a study of T-cell reconstitution after alpha-beta-depleted transplantation in children. This sample's TCRbeta library carried unique molecular identifier barcodes. MiXCR, applied by TCRdb to the PCR reads, yields one record per CDR3 protein. Of about 500,000 distinct CDR3 sequences in the sample, over 9.5% were seen once. Material: PBMCs, mostly from graft donor cells, obtained 180 days after TCRalphabeta/CD19-depleted stem cell transplant. Receptor source: a female patient under 10 years old who had a stem cell transplant for aplastic anemia, so the T cells may come from the graft donor.

V gene TRBV24-1 combines with J gene TRBJ2-2; D ambiguous. Germline V gene sequence: CDR1 KGHDR, CDR2 SFDVKD. The ends were cut back, 4 bases at V and 10 bases at J, with 15 bases in the middle. CDR3 length: 14 residues. CDR3 nucleotides: TGTGCCACCAGTGACCCCGCCCCCCCGACGGAGCTGTTTTTT. It encodes CATSDPAPPTELFF.

This sequence joins TRBV12-3 or TRBV12-4 and TRBJ1-6; D perhaps matches TRBD1 (6 bases). The CDR3 covers 15 residues. The V end lost 5 bases, the J end lost 0 bases, and 8 bases lay between the germline ends. CDR3 DNA sequence: TGTGCCAGCAGTCCGGACAGCTCCTATAATTCACCCCTCCACTTT. As protein: CASSPDSSYNSPLHF.

This clonotype was seen only a few times. The chain carries TRBV9 and TRBJ2-2; D might be TRBD1 or TRBD2, each matching 5 bases. This CDR3 is 16 amino acids long. Germline V gene lookup returns CDR1 SGDLS and CDR2 YYNGEE. The V and J ends lost 3 bases and 0 bases respectively, with 12 bases between them. The CDR3 sequence is CASSASGLTNTGELFF. CDR3 coding DNA: TGTGCCAGCAGCGCGTCGGGGCTCACGAACACCGGGGAGCTGTTTTTT. Full variable domain (remainder filled in from reference TRBV9 and TRBJ2-2): DSGVTQTPKHLITATGQRVTLRCSPRSGDLSVYWYQQSLDQGLQFLIQYYNGEERAKGNILERFSAQQFPDLHSELNLSSLELGDSALYFCASSASGLTNTGELFFGEGSRLTVL.

This clonotype was counted between two and nine times. V usage is TRBV7-2 and J usage is TRBJ2-7; a possible D gene is TRBD2 (6 bases). The CDR3 sequence is 14 residues long. Trimming removed 5 bases at V and 4 bases at J, with 15 bases between. Germline CDR1 and CDR2: SGHTA and FQGNSA. CDR3 amino acids: CASSPLGGRYEQYV. DNA for the CDR3: TGTGCCAGCAGCCCCCTCGGGGGTCGGTACGAGCAGTACGTC.

This clonotype was seen many times. The V and J genes are TRBV7-2 and TRBJ2-1; D ambiguous. The length of the CDR3 is 15 residues. CDR1 SGHTA and CDR2 FQGNSA come from the germline V gene. Trimming shortened V by 5 bases and J by 0 bases, and 11 bases separated the two germline ends. CDR3 sequence reads: CASSPPSVSYNEQFF. In DNA form, the CDR3 reads TGTGCCAGCAGCCCCCCCTCCGTCTCCTACAATGAGCAGTTCTTC.

The table lists this clonotype with a few counts. The V gene is TRBV28, the J gene TRBJ2-2; D unclear. The length of the CDR3 is 15 residues. Trimming took 1 base from V and 6 from J, leaving 12 bases between them. The germline V gene has CDR1 MDHEN and CDR2 SYDVKM. CDR3 sequence: CASSLSGRGAGELFF. The CDR3 DNA follows: TGTGCCAGCAGTTTATCGGGTCGAGGTGCCGGGGAGCTGTTTTTT.

The V gene is TRBV28, the J gene TRBJ2-3, with 10 bases matching TRBD2. Unmatched junction bases numbered 3, after V lost 7 bases and J lost 2 bases. The CDR3 covers 14 residues. Germline V gives CDR1 MDHEN, CDR2 SYDVKM. In DNA form, the CDR3 reads TGTGCCAGCAAGCGGGGGGGCCCCACAGATACGCAGTATTTT. It is translated as CASKRGGPTDTQYF.

This clonotype was recorded once. The V call is TRBV3-1, the J call TRBJ2-2; no clear D. V was clipped by 4 bases and J by 2 bases, with 17 bases between them. The CDR3 length is 17 residues. Germline assignment: CDR1 LGHDT and CDR2 YNNKEL (reference sequence). The DNA of the CDR3 is TGTGCCAGCAGCCCGCCACGTCAAAAGGTTAACACCGGGGAGCTGTTTTTT. It is translated as CASSPPRQKVNTGELFF.

The chain has TRBV6-5 and TRBJ2-2; a possible D gene is TRBD2 (6 bases). The CDR3 consists of 17 residues. In germline, CDR1 is MNHEY, CDR2 SVGAGI. V lost 0 bases, J lost 3 bases, and 14 bases lay in between. The CDR3 DNA reads TGTGCCAGCAGTTACTCCGGTGGAGGACTATACACCGGGGAGCTGTTTTTT. This gives the protein CASSYSGGGLYTGELFF.

This clonotype appeared a few times. This chain joins TRBV5-1 and TRBJ2-5; D is unclear. This CDR3 spans 11 amino acids. Germline CDR1 and CDR2: SGHRS and YFSETQ. V was shortened by 7 bases and J by 2 bases, with 6 bases between the two germline ends. The CDR3, as DNA: TGCGCCAGCGGGTGGCAAGAGACCCAGTACTTC. This encodes CASGWQETQYF.

The chain joins TRBV6-2 or TRBV6-3 to TRBJ2-7; 7 positions agree with TRBD1. V lost 4 bases and J lost 5; bases outside the gene matches: 8. Germline V lookup: CDR1 MNHEY, CDR2 SVGEGT. CDR3 length: 14 amino acids. The CDR3 sequence: CASSSRQGADEQYF. CDR3 DNA sequence: TGTGCCAGCAGTTCGCGACAGGGAGCGGACGAGCAGTACTTC.

At least ten counts were recorded for this clonotype. The CDR3, as DNA: TGTGCCAGCAGCTTGAACGGACAGATCCAAGAGACCCAGTACTTC. Protein product: CASSLNGQIQETQYF. This chain uses TRBV5-5 with TRBJ2-5; weak D call: TRBD1 (6 bases). This CDR3 contains 15 residues. From germline, CDR1 is SGHKS and CDR2 YYEKEE (reference sequence). Trimming took 1 base from V and 1 from J, leaving 11 bases between them.

V is TRBV7-9 and J is TRBJ2-7; 12 positions match TRBD2. Trimming removed 4 bases from V and 6 bases from J; junction bases left unmatched: 7. Germline V gene sequence: CDR1 SEHNR, CDR2 FQNEAQ (reference sequence). The CDR3 is made up of 15 amino acids. The CDR3 DNA sequence: TGTGCCAGCAGCTCTAGCGGGAGGGCCTCAGGCGAGCAGTACTTC. It yields the protein CASSSSGRASGEQYF.

J is TRBJ2-5 and V is TRBV6-2 or TRBV6-3; perhaps TRBD1 as D (6 bases). The CDR3 spans 14 residues. Germline assignment: CDR1 MNHEY and CDR2 SVGEGT. Deletions cut 2 bases from V and 5 bases from J, with 12 bases between. The CDR3, as DNA: TGTGCCAGCAGTTACGAACAGGGTCTGGAGACCCAGTACTTC. This translates into CASSYEQGLETQYF.

This clonotype has only a few counts. The V gene is TRBV20-1, the J gene TRBJ1-2, with unresolved D. CDR3 length: 13 residues. V gave up 3 bases and J gave up 6 bases, with 14 bases separating them. Per germline, CDR1 DFQATT and CDR2 SNEGSKA (reference sequence). CDR3 nucleotides: TGCAGTGCTAGTAGGAGGGCCGGGGATGGCTACACCTTC. This encodes CSASRRAGDGYTF.

This clonotype was observed many times. This chain joins TRBV7-9 and TRBJ1-5; tentative D call: TRBD1 (5 bases). The CDR3 spans 13 residues. V lost 5 bases and J lost 6, with 11 bases in between. The germline CDR1 and CDR2 sequences are SEHNR and FQNEAQ (reference sequence). In nucleotides, the CDR3 is TGTGCCAGCAGCACCTCAGGGTTTCAGCCCCAGCATTTT. It encodes CASSTSGFQPQHF.

This clonotype came up a few times. The V and J genes are TRBV7-8 and TRBJ2-1; 16 bases map to TRBD2. CDR1 is SGHVS and CDR2 is FQNEAQ in the germline V gene. The CDR3 runs 20 residues. With V trimmed by 5 bases and J by 8 bases, 18 bases remained unmatched. The CDR3: CASSAPGTSGREFPTHEQFF. The CDR3 DNA follows: TGTGCCAGCAGCGCCCCCGGGACTAGCGGGAGGGAGTTTCCGACCCATGAGCAGTTCTTC.

The chain couples TRBV28 to TRBJ2-6; 7 bases match TRBD2. In germline, CDR1 is MDHEN, CDR2 SYDVKM. The CDR3 is 13 amino acids. The V and J ends lost 10 bases and 8 bases, in that order; junction bases with no gene match: 8. The CDR3 sequence: CATVGGSPNVLTF. The CDR3 DNA sequence: TGTGCCACCGTGGGAGGGAGTCCCAACGTCCTGACTTTC.

This clonotype occurred a few times. J is TRBJ1-2 and V is TRBV5-1; D not certain. CDR1 and CDR2 from the germline V gene are SGHRS and YFSETQ. There are 15 residues in the CDR3. The V end was cut by 5 bases, the J end by 6 bases, with 20 bases between. In DNA, the CDR3 is TGCGCCAGCAGAGGCTCCCTCGGAAGGACTCATGGCTACACCTTC. This encodes CASRGSLGRTHGYTF.

The V gene is TRBV5-6, the J gene TRBJ2-1; 10 bases are shared with TRBD1. The CDR3 consists of 15 residues. With V trimmed by 0 bases and J by 14 bases, 11 bases remained unmatched. CDR1 is SGHDT, CDR2 YYEEEE, per germline. This CDR3 reads CASSLAGTGVRGKFF. The DNA for the CDR3 is TGTGCCAGCAGCTTGGCCGGGACAGGGGTAAGGGGGAAGTTCTTC.

The chain carries TRBV6-2 or TRBV6-3 and TRBJ1-1, with 10 positions matching TRBD1. This CDR3 comprises 14 residues. Germline loops: CDR1 MNHEY, CDR2 SVGEGT. Trimming removed 7 bases from V and 6 bases from J; junction bases left unmatched: 8. The CDR3 region is CASTLRQGAAEAFF. CDR3 coding DNA: TGTGCCAGCACCCTAAGACAGGGGGCCGCTGAAGCTTTCTTT.

This clonotype was counted only a few times. The rearrangement links TRBV7-6 to TRBJ2-7; 13 nucleotides align to TRBD2. The germline gives CDR1 SGHVS, CDR2 FNYEAQ. The CDR3 has 15 amino acids. Trimming at V came to 5 bases and at J to 2 bases, leaving 3 bases not matched to a gene. CDR3 bases: TGTGCCAGCAGCCCCGGACTAGCGGGAGCCTACGAGCAGTACTTC. Its protein is CASSPGLAGAYEQYF. The whole variable domain, remainder taken from reference TRBV7-6 and TRBJ2-7, is GAGVSQSPRYKVTKRGQDVALRCDPISGHVSLYWYRQALGQGPEFLTYFNYEAQQDKSGLPNDRFSAERPEGSISTLTIQRTEQRDSAMYRCASSPGLAGAYEQYFGPGTRLTVT.

This clonotype was recorded many times. CDR3 in DNA: TGTGCCAGCACCTCACAGGGGGTCGGTAAGACCCAGTACTTC. Protein: CASTSQGVGKTQYF. This chain uses TRBV7-2 with TRBJ2-5; 8 positions match TRBD1. V dropped 7 bases and J dropped 6; count of bases not matched to a gene: 10. Germline V gene sequence: CDR1 SGHTA, CDR2 FQGNSA. This CDR3 has 14 residues.

This clonotype has ten or more counts. The rearrangement joins TRBV29-1 to TRBJ2-2; weak D call: TRBD2 (5 bases). The CDR3 runs 13 residues. The V end lost 6 bases, the J end lost 0 bases, and 8 bases lay between the germline ends. Germline V gene lookup returns CDR1 SQVTM and CDR2 ANQGSEA. CDR3 protein: CSVLGANTGELFF. DNA for the CDR3: TGCAGCGTGCTGGGAGCGAACACCGGGGAGCTGTTTTTT.

This clonotype was detected many times. The rearrangement joins TRBV29-1 to TRBJ2-1; 9 bases align to TRBD1. Germline lookup yields CDR1 SQVTM and CDR2 ANQGSEA. CDR3 length: 12 amino acids. Germline trimming cut 7 bases from V and 6 bases from J; bases unmatched to any gene: 4. CDR3 nucleotides: TGCAGCGGGGACAGGGTCCGCAATGAGCAGTTCTTC. Translation: CSGDRVRNEQFF.

This clonotype has more than one count but fewer than ten. The chain employs TRBV11-3 and TRBJ2-4; D is undetermined. With 5 bases removed from V and 0 bases from J, the gap between germline ends came to 8 bases. This CDR3 contains 14 residues. Germline V CDR1 and CDR2: SGHNT, YENEEA. CDR3 nucleotide sequence: TGTGCCAGCAGCCCTCCGGTAGCCAAAAACATTCAGTACTTC. It yields the protein CASSPPVAKNIQYF.